These T cell receptor beta chains were read from a single sample in a study of graft-versus-host responses after intestinal transplantation. Sequenced by immunoSEQ multiplex PCR; TCRdb stores in-frame clones only, minus some. The table records around 110,000 clones, about nine tenths of them present only once. Their cognate antigens are unknown. Source: unstimulated CD4+ T cells sorted from spleen or lymph node cells, taken before intestinal transplant. These receptors originate from a human donor who received an intestinal transplant. CDR3s include the opening cysteine and the closing phenylalanine or tryptophan. The order of the fields is V gene, D gene, clone size, J gene, CDR3 protein, CDR3 DNA. D genes are given only for firm matches. Clone size is stated in some rows and not others, as once, few, many or a class when expanded.

TRBV30	NA	NA	TRBJ2-2	CAWMASIGELFF	TGTGCCTGGATGGCTAGCATCGGGGAGCTGTTTTTT
TRBV19	NA	NA	TRBJ2-7	CASSPRGSSSYEQYF	TGTGCCAGTAGTCCCAGAGGGAGTTCCTCCTACGAGCAGTACTTC
TRBV4-2	NA	NA	TRBJ2-5	CASSHGQKQETQYF	TGTGCCAGCAGCCATGGACAGAAACAAGAGACCCAGTACTTC
TRBV10-1	NA	NA	TRBJ2-7	CASSEGGATGYEQYF	TGCGCCAGCAGTGAGGGGGGCGCGACGGGATACGAGCAGTACTTC
TRBV28	NA	NA	TRBJ1-1	CASSSSYRAQNTEAFF	TGTGCCAGCAGTTCATCTTACAGGGCTCAAAACACTGAAGCTTTCTTT
TRBV7-3	TRBD2	NA	TRBJ2-2	CASSPTSGRALDTGELFF	TGTGCCAGCAGCCCGACTAGCGGGAGGGCCCTCGACACCGGGGAGCTGTTTTTT
TRBV6-6	TRBD1	NA	TRBJ1-1	CASSYPRGRRTEAFF	TGTGCCAGCAGTTACCCCAGGGGGCGACGAACTGAAGCTTTCTTT
TRBV9	NA	NA	TRBJ2-1	CASSVQDSYNEQFF	TGTGCCAGCAGCGTCCAGGACAGTTACAATGAGCAGTTCTTC
TRBV5-8	NA	NA	TRBJ1-6	CASSLRQDYNSPLHF	TGTGCCAGCAGCTTGCGACAGGATTATAATTCACCCCTCCACTTT
TRBV2	NA	NA	TRBJ2-7	CASTLGVEQYF	TGTGCCAGCACCCTAGGGGTAGAGCAGTACTTC
TRBV7-2	TRBD1	NA	TRBJ1-1	CASSSRTGSMNTEAFF	TGTGCCAGCAGCTCTCGGACAGGGTCCATGAACACTGAAGCTTTCTTT
TRBV29-1	NA	NA	TRBJ2-2	CSVARGETGELFF	TGCAGCGTTGCCAGGGGTGAAACCGGGGAGCTGTTTTTT
TRBV14	NA	NA	TRBJ1-1	CASSQVGQTPESTEAFF	TGTGCCAGCAGCCAAGTAGGCCAGACTCCGGAAAGCACTGAAGCTTTCTTT
TRBV7-2	NA	NA	TRBJ1-2	CASSQARNYGYTF	TGTGCCAGCAGCCAGGCCCGTAACTATGGCTACACCTTC
TRBV19	NA	NA	TRBJ2-6	CASSIDRMGSSGANVLTF	TGTGCCAGTAGTATAGATAGAATGGGGAGCTCTGGGGCCAACGTCCTGACTTTC
TRBV19	NA	NA	TRBJ2-3	CAASPSGTDTQYF	TGTGCCGCCAGTCCTAGCGGCACAGATACGCAGTATTTT
TRBV9	TRBD1	NA	TRBJ2-5	CASSVDWAGGVTQYF	TGTGCCAGCAGCGTAGACTGGGCAGGGGGTGTGACCCAGTACTTC
TRBV19	NA	NA	TRBJ2-1	CASSTSPQGQGNEQFF	TGTGCCAGTAGTACAAGCCCGCAGGGCCAGGGCAATGAGCAGTTCTTC
TRBV12-2	NA	once	TRBJ1-5	CASRPLDRNQPQHF	TGTGCAAGTCGCCCCCTGGACAGGAATCAGCCCCAGCATTTT
TRBV4-3	TRBD2	NA	TRBJ2-3	CASSQSLAGGPASTDTQYF	TGCGCCAGCAGCCAATCTCTAGCGGGGGGCCCAGCTAGCACAGATACGCAGTATTTT
TRBV5-4	NA	NA	TRBJ2-5	CESGETQYF	TGTGAGTCAGGGGAGACCCAGTACTTC
TRBV5-1	NA	NA	TRBJ2-3	CASSLGTGTDTQYF	TGCGCCAGCAGCTTGGGGACAGGCACAGATACGCAGTATTTT
TRBV19	TRBD2	NA	TRBJ2-4	CASSTQAGINIQYF	TGTGCCAGTAGTACTCAAGCGGGGATAAACATTCAGTACTTC
TRBV6-5	NA	once	TRBJ1-1	CASSYSRARMNTEAFF	TGTGCCAGCAGTTACTCGAGGGCCAGGATGAACACTGAAGCTTTCTTT
TRBV27	NA	NA	TRBJ2-3	CGTARQGNSDTQYF	TGTGGCACGGCGAGGCAGGGGAACTCAGATACGCAGTATTTT
TRBV19	TRBD1	NA	TRBJ2-7	CASSRQGSSYEQYF	TGTGCCAGTAGTCGACAGGGGAGCTCCTACGAGCAGTACTTC
TRBV5-1	TRBD1	NA	TRBJ2-5	CASSFDRGETQYF	TGCGCCAGCAGCTTCGACAGGGGGGAGACCCAGTACTTC
TRBV5-6	NA	NA	TRBJ2-7	CASSLGSRVQEQYF	TGTGCCAGCAGTTTGGGGAGCAGGGTACAGGAGCAGTACTTC
TRBV30	TRBD2	NA	TRBJ2-2	CGREAGRDTGELFF	TGTGGCAGGGAAGCGGGAAGGGACACCGGGGAGCTGTTTTTT
TRBV2	NA	NA	TRBJ1-2	CASTIGANYGYTF	TGTGCCAGTACAATCGGAGCTAACTATGGCTACACCTTC
TRBV5-4	TRBD2	NA	TRBJ2-2	CASSLGGRSTGELFF	TGTGCCAGCAGCTTGGGCGGGAGAAGCACCGGGGAGCTGTTTTTT
TRBV7-8	NA	NA	TRBJ1-5	CASSRTIAGMPNQPQHF	TGTGCCAGCAGCCGAACAATCGCGGGGATGCCCAATCAGCCCCAGCATTTT